These 29 T cell receptor beta chains were sequenced from one sample in a study of OX40 agonist ivuxolimab in advanced cancers. Profiling relied on immunoSEQ multiplex PCR, and the TCRdb table lists in-frame clones only, not all of them. The sample lists approximately 54,000 clones, about nine tenths occurring once. The sample consisted of CD4+ or CD8+ T cells sorted from blood, taken in a trial of the OX40 agonist ivuxolimab. The receptors stem from an adult with an advanced solid tumor such as melanoma, head and neck, liver or kidney cancer.

V and J are TRBV5-1 and TRBJ2-7; maybe TRBD2 (6 bases). The V end lost 1 base, the J end lost 6 bases, and 14 bases lay between the germline ends. Germline V lookup: CDR1 SGHRS, CDR2 YFSETQ. The CDR3 contains 14 residues. CDR3 bases: TGCGCCAGCAGCTTGATGACTAGTATCGGCGAGCAGTACTTC. This gives the protein CASSLMTSIGEQYF. Combining the CDR3 with reference TRBV5-1 and TRBJ2-7 gives the whole variable domain KAGVTQTPRYLIKTRGQQVTLSCSPISGHRSVSWYQQTPGQGLQFLFEYFSETQRNKGNFPGRFSGRQFSNSRSEMNVSTLELGDSALYLCASSLMTSIGEQYFGPGTRLTVT.

This chain uses TRBV11-2 with TRBJ2-5; D gene unclear. The CDR3 is 13 amino acids. From germline, CDR1 is SGHAT and CDR2 FQNNGV. V was cut by 3 bases and J by 0 bases, with 5 bases left in between. The CDR3 region has the DNA TGTGCCAGCAGCTTGAGCCACCAAGAGACCCAGTACTTC. Its translation is CASSLSHQETQYF.

This rearrangement joins TRBV5-1 to TRBJ2-7; TRBD1 aligns across 9 bases. The germline gives CDR1 SGHRS, CDR2 YFSETQ. Trimming removed 4 bases from V and 1 base from J; junction bases left unmatched: 9. The CDR3 length is 16 residues. The CDR3 loop is CASSPGTGSQSYEQYF. In nucleotides, the CDR3 is TGCGCCAGCAGCCCAGGGACAGGGTCCCAATCCTACGAGCAGTACTTC.

The chain carries TRBV4-2 and TRBJ2-7, with 9 bases that match TRBD1. The CDR3 length is 14 residues. With 5 bases clipped from V and 6 bases from J, the junction kept 8 bases outside the gene matches. Germline V lookup: CDR1 LGHNA, CDR2 YNFKEQ. CDR3 in amino acids: CASSNRDRVSEQYF. CDR3 nucleotides: TGTGCCAGCAGCAACCGGGACAGGGTGAGCGAGCAGTACTTC.

This clone was found once. V gene TRBV7-2 combines with J gene TRBJ2-7; TRBD2 is a possible D gene (6 bases). The V end lost 5 bases, the J end lost 5 bases, and 16 bases lay between the germline ends. Germline CDR1 SGHTA, CDR2 FQGNSA. The CDR3 is 14 residues long. CDR3 DNA sequence: TGTGCCAGCAGCGCCGGGAGTTTTAACCACGAGCAGTACTTC. Translation gives CASSAGSFNHEQYF.

CDR3 region: CASSEFRGTQYF. CDR3 bases: TGCGCCAGCAGTGAGTTTCGGGGTACGCAGTATTTT. The chain combines TRBV10-1 with TRBJ2-3; D possibly corresponds to TRBD2 (5 bases). The ends were cut back, 1 base at V and 8 bases at J, with 7 bases in the middle. The CDR3 loop spans 12 amino acids. CDR1 and CDR2 (germline): WNHNN, SYGVQD (reference sequence).

This clone was seen just once. J is TRBJ2-7 and V is TRBV6-1; D ambiguous. Germline CDR1 and CDR2: MNHNS and SASEGT. The CDR3 loop spans 15 amino acids. V was clipped by 2 bases and J by 2 bases, with 13 bases between them. CDR3 protein: CASSELPVTPYEQYF. Written as DNA, the CDR3 is TGTGCCAGCAGTGAATTACCAGTTACGCCCTACGAGCAGTACTTC.

The chain employs TRBV5-5 and TRBJ1-4; TRBD1 agrees at 11 bases. This CDR3 region has 15 residues. The junction had 4 bases not matched to a gene; V was cut back by 3 bases and J by 6 bases. From germline, CDR1 is SGHKS and CDR2 YYEKEE (reference sequence). CDR3 sequence: CASSSEGQGDEKLFF. DNA of the CDR3: TGTGCCAGCAGCTCAGAGGGACAGGGGGATGAAAAACTGTTTTTT.

V usage is TRBV5-1 and J usage is TRBJ2-3; 7 nucleotides align to TRBD2. The trim removed 4 bases at V and 5 bases at J, leaving 7 bases unmatched. CDR1 is SGHRS and CDR2 is YFSETQ in the germline V gene. This CDR3 is 14 amino acids long. CDR3 in DNA: TGCGCCAGCAGCCGTGCGGGGGAGGGAGATACGCAGTATTTT. The encoded protein is CASSRAGEGDTQYF.

This chain links TRBV29-1 with TRBJ1-1; D gene ambiguous. Trimming pared 4 bases from V and 2 bases from J, leaving 8 bases between. The CDR3 runs 12 residues. Germline CDR1 is SQVTM and CDR2 is ANQGSEA. The CDR3 spells CSVGEFNTEAFF. The CDR3 region has the DNA TGCAGCGTTGGAGAATTTAACACTGAAGCTTTCTTT.

The rearrangement joins TRBV9 to TRBJ2-3; either TRBD1 or TRBD2 may fit D (6 bases each). Trimming removed 2 bases from V and 4 bases from J, with 14 bases in between. Germline V gives CDR1 SGDLS, CDR2 YYNGEE. The CDR3 contains 15 residues. Here the CDR3 reads CASSVLGGAADTQYF. CDR3 sequence (DNA): TGTGCCAGCAGCGTTCTGGGGGGCGCAGCAGATACGCAGTATTTT.

In its sample, this clone was seen once. The chain employs TRBV5-1 and TRBJ1-1; 9 nucleotides agree with TRBD1. The CDR3 length is 16 residues. Germline CDR1 reads SGHRS; CDR2 reads YFSETQ. Trimming at V came to 4 bases and at J to 0 bases, leaving 7 bases not matched to a gene. The CDR3 is CASSTSRDRVNTEAFF. CDR3 in DNA: TGCGCCAGCAGCACATCCCGGGACAGGGTGAACACTGAAGCTTTCTTT.

V is TRBV2 and J is TRBJ2-2; D remains unclear. V lost 5 bases and J 0 bases, leaving 10 bases between the germline ends. CDR1 is SNHLY, CDR2 FYNNEI, per germline. CDR3 length equals 15 residues. CDR3 coding DNA: TGTGCCAGCAGTTCCTGGACCTCGAACACCGGGGAGCTGTTTTTT. Amino acids: CASSSWTSNTGELFF.

The chain is built from TRBV7-9 and TRBJ1-2; perhaps TRBD1 as D (5 bases). V dropped 1 base and J dropped 1 base, with 7 bases sitting between them. Germline V gives CDR1 SEHNR, CDR2 FQNEAQ (reference sequence). The CDR3 has 14 residues. CDR3 amino acids: CASSLGQNNYGYTF. The CDR3 nucleotides read TGTGCCAGCAGCTTAGGACAGAATAACTATGGCTACACCTTC.

The chain uses TRBV7-3 and TRBJ2-7, with D perhaps TRBD2 (6 bases). V lost 2 bases, J lost 1 base, and 12 bases lay in between. This CDR3 is 15 amino acids long. Germline V lookup: CDR1 SGHTA, CDR2 FQGTGA. The CDR3, as DNA: TGTGCCAGCAGCTTAGGAGCGGGCCCGTCCTACGAGCAGTACTTC. Its protein product is CASSLGAGPSYEQYF.

This chain uses TRBV4-2 with TRBJ2-5, with a weak D call TRBD2 (6 bases). CDR1 LGHNA and CDR2 YNFKEQ come from the germline V gene. This CDR3 comprises 15 residues. The V end lost 4 bases, the J end lost 4 bases, and 16 bases lay between the germline ends. The CDR3 nucleotides read TGTGCCAGCAGCCCATCGGGCCAGGGAGGAGAGACCCAGTACTTC. It codes for CASSPSGQGGETQYF.

The table lists this clone with a count of one. One junction end does not reproduce the germline sequence, and a read error may be involved. For the CDR3, the DNA is TGTGCCAGACCTCCAACCCCCGCGGGAGACTGCCACCGGGGAGCTGTTTTT. Amino acid sequence: CARPPTPAGDCHRGAVF. The chain joins TRBV27 to TRBJ2-2, with 7 bases fitting TRBD2. Per germline, CDR1 MNHEY and CDR2 SMNVEV (reference sequence). This CDR3 is built from 17 residues.

The chain combines TRBV5-1 with TRBJ1-2; 7 bases map to TRBD1. The V and J ends lost 2 bases and 7 bases, in that order; junction bases with no gene match: 8. CDR1 SGHRS and CDR2 YFSETQ come from the germline V gene. CDR3 length equals 14 residues. Here the CDR3 DNA reads TGCGCCAGCAGCTTAGTACAGGGGAGAGGTGGCTACACCTTC. It translates to CASSLVQGRGGYTF.

The chain carries TRBV6-1 and TRBJ1-2; 10 bases align to TRBD1. With 6 bases clipped from V and 0 bases from J, the junction kept 4 bases outside the gene matches. This CDR3 region has 15 residues. Per the germline V gene, CDR1 is MNHNS and CDR2 is SASEGT. The chain's CDR3 is CASRDRGFPNYGYTF. The DNA of the CDR3 is TGTGCCAGCAGGGACAGGGGGTTTCCTAACTATGGCTACACCTTC.

In regard to this clone: One end of the junction is discordant with germline, which a read error may explain. The chain is built from TRBV7-9 and TRBJ2-7; 8 bases line up with TRBD1. The germline CDR1 and CDR2 sequences are SEHNR and FQNEAQ (reference sequence). The CDR3 consists of 13 residues. The chain's CDR3 is CASSLAGGGEQYF. The CDR3 region has the DNA TGTGCCAGCAGCCTAGCAGGGGGCGGCGAGCAGTACTTC.

V is TRBV5-5 and J is TRBJ2-5, with D unclear. CDR3 size: 14 residues. Germline V lookup: CDR1 SGHKS, CDR2 YYEKEE (reference sequence). Trimming removed 0 bases from V and 5 bases from J, with 11 bases in between. The CDR3 bases are TGTGCCAGCAGCTTGGAGGGTCACCGGGAGACCCAGTACTTC. It yields the protein CASSLEGHRETQYF.

The chain is built from TRBV29-1 and TRBJ1-2; D gene unclear. The CDR3 length is 14 residues. V was shortened by 5 bases and J by 0 bases, with 13 bases between the two germline ends. Germline-derived CDR1 and CDR2 are SQVTM and ANQGSEA. The CDR3 region is CSVPVGFANYGYTF. CDR3 sequence (DNA): TGCAGCGTTCCCGTAGGCTTCGCTAACTATGGCTACACCTTC.

J is TRBJ1-3 and V is TRBV18, with TRBD1 matching 8 bases. The CDR3 has 14 residues. Germline loops: CDR1 KGHSH, CDR2 LQKENI. V shed 3 bases and J 8 bases; nucleotides not matched to a gene: 6. The CDR3 DNA reads TGTGCCAGCTCACCCGGGACAGGTCGGGACACCATATATTTT. Translation: CASSPGTGRDTIYF.

V and J are TRBV28 and TRBJ2-6; possibly TRBD2 for D (5 bases). Germline loops: CDR1 MDHEN, CDR2 SYDVKM. The CDR3 extends over 17 amino acids. V dropped 9 bases and J dropped 2 bases, with 20 bases sitting between them. This CDR3 reads CASRGDWGKAGANVLTF. CDR3 nucleotides: TGTGCCAGTCGGGGTGATTGGGGTAAAGCTGGGGCCAACGTCCTGACTTTC.

This rearrangement joins TRBV5-1 to TRBJ1-3; TRBD1 matches at 8 bases. Trimming took 3 bases from V and 2 from J; bases not matched to a gene: 7. Per the germline V gene, CDR1 is SGHRS and CDR2 is YFSETQ. CDR3 length equals 16 residues. The CDR3 protein is CASSWTGQPPGNTIYF. The CDR3 DNA follows: TGCGCCAGCAGCTGGACAGGGCAACCCCCTGGAAACACCATATATTTT. Full variable domain (outside the CDR3, taken from reference TRBV5-1 and TRBJ1-3): KAGVTQTPRYLIKTRGQQVTLSCSPISGHRSVSWYQQTPGQGLQFLFEYFSETQRNKGNFPGRFSGRQFSNSRSEMNVSTLELGDSALYLCASSWTGQPPGNTIYFGEGSWLTVV.

This rearrangement joins TRBV25-1 to TRBJ2-5; D may be TRBD1 or TRBD2 (5 bases each). This CDR3 region has 13 residues. Germline CDR1 reads MGHDK; CDR2 reads SYGVNS. V was trimmed by 1 base and J by 3 bases, leaving 6 bases between them. The DNA of the CDR3 is TGTGCCAGCAGTGAATTGGGGGAAGAGACCCAGTACTTC. As protein: CASSELGEETQYF.

The V call is TRBV28, the J call TRBJ2-7; maybe TRBD2 (6 bases). This CDR3 contains 15 residues. Germline lookup yields CDR1 MDHEN and CDR2 SYDVKM. V was clipped by 2 bases and J by 5 bases, with 16 bases between them. The CDR3 DNA reads as TGTGCCAGCAGTTTAAGGGGACTTCGGTTAAACGAGCAGTACTTC. Translation: CASSLRGLRLNEQYF.

The chain recombines TRBV6-1 with TRBJ1-4; no firm D call. Germline assignment: CDR1 MNHNS and CDR2 SASEGT. Trimming left V 8 bases short and J 8 bases short, with 18 bases between. This CDR3 has 14 residues. The CDR3 loop is CASHRGIEVEKLFF. In DNA form, the CDR3 reads TGTGCCAGCCACCGTGGGATCGAGGTGGAAAAACTGTTTTTT.

DNA for the CDR3: TGTGCCAGCTCACCAAGGGTGGACAGGGCCAATGAAAAACTGTTTTTT. It codes for CASSPRVDRANEKLFF. The chain has TRBV18 and TRBJ1-4; 8 positions match TRBD1. The CDR3 is made up of 16 amino acids. J was trimmed by 5 bases and V by 2 bases; bases with no gene match: 7. Germline CDR1 is KGHSH and CDR2 is LQKENI.